The entry below gives a single TCR beta chain sequence along with its context. Antigen specificity is unknown. This entry is derived from a study of CD8 T cells in ankylosing spondylitis. MiXCR, applied by TCRdb to the 5' RACE reads, yields one record per CDR3 protein. The table records 250,000 or so distinct CDR3 sequences, roughly 18% of them present only once. Notes on the study in general: Enrichment of disease-linked clones was reportedly significant in matched ankylosing spondylitis synovial fluid.

Germline V gene sequence: CDR1 MNHEY, CDR2 SMNVEV (reference sequence). Trimming cost V 4 bases and J 10 bases; bases outside gene matches: 9. This CDR3 region has 14 residues. The material sequenced was blood, either unsorted or a sorted T cell fraction (not recorded which). This TCR was recovered from a male donor with ankylosing spondylitis or in good health (not recorded which). This chain links TRBV27 with TRBJ2-1, with 8 positions matching TRBD1. CDR3 loop: CASSSMTGVREQFF. For the CDR3, the DNA is TGTGCCAGCAGTTCAATGACAGGGGTACGGGAGCAGTTCTTC.